This T cell receptor beta chain was obtained from a study of Graves' ophthalmopathy and Graves' hyperthyroidism. The CDR3 covers 15 residues. J lost 4 bases, V lost 5 bases, and 7 bases had no gene match. Germline loops: CDR1 SEHNR, CDR2 FQNEAQ (reference sequence). Stable hyperthyroidism denotes an absence of ophthalmopathy throughout 18 months of follow-up. Amplification of TCR beta CDR3 regions used RNA transcripts. An opening RT-PCR round employed HTBI primers and preceded a second-round multiplex PCR. TCRdb redid the calling of the multiplex PCR reads with MiXCR, one entry per CDR3 protein. The top ten clones hold roughly 2.4% of a sample with a few hundred thousand distinct CDR3 sequences, roughly 15% of them seen once. Points from the study as a whole: Blood shared most expanded thyroid clonotypes above 0.001 frequency.

Ten or more counts support this clonotype. The antigen remains unidentified. This sequence was found in an adult woman with stable Graves' hyperthyroidism. Sequencing was carried out using peripheral blood. This rearrangement joins TRBV7-9 to TRBJ1-2; 10 nucleotides match TRBD1. CDR3 bases: TGTGCCAGCAGCAAACCGGGACAGGGGTCCTATGGCTACACCTTC. Encoded protein: CASSKPGQGSYGYTF.